One and the same sample provided the 9 T cell receptor beta chains below, sequenced in a study of T cell repertoires in cytomegalovirus infection. Each CDR3 protein is one row after TCRdb ran MiXCR on the reads. The repertoire includes some 450,000 distinct CDR3 sequences, roughly 31% of them detected once, and roughly an eighth sits in the top ten. Sequencing was done on a sample of PBMCs. The receptor set was obtained from a human donor in good health (CMV status not recorded). Some clones in this sample may be carry-over from other donors' samples.

This clonotype was seen at least ten times. The chain links TRBV7-2 to TRBJ2-7; TRBD1 agrees at 8 bases. Germline V gives CDR1 SGHTA, CDR2 FQGNSA. Germline trimming cut 1 base from V and 8 bases from J; bases unmatched to any gene: 7. The CDR3 has 14 residues. CDR3 in DNA: TGTGCCAGCAGCTTAGGGACACAGGGGGTGCAGCAGTACTTC. Translated, it gives CASSLGTQGVQQYF.

In this sample, this clonotype turned up a few times. The chain links TRBV27 to TRBJ2-7; the D is unclear. The CDR3 runs 12 residues. V was pared by 5 bases and J by 5 bases, with 10 bases between. From germline, CDR1 is MNHEY and CDR2 SMNVEV (reference sequence). The DNA for the CDR3 is TGTGCCAGCAGTCCACGACCGGACGAGCAGTACTTC. It specifies CASSPRPDEQYF.

V is TRBV29-1 and J is TRBJ2-2; TRBD1 or TRBD2 may be the D gene (5 bases each). Deletions cut 7 bases from V and 0 bases from J, with 6 bases between. The CDR3 covers 12 residues. CDR1 and CDR2 (germline): SQVTM, ANQGSEA. CDR3 loop: CSGGPNTGELFF. In DNA, the CDR3 is TGCAGCGGGGGACCGAACACCGGGGAGCTGTTTTTT.

The V call is TRBV12-3 or TRBV12-4, the J call TRBJ1-2; 7 bases map to TRBD1. With V trimmed by 6 bases and J by 2 bases, 6 bases remained unmatched. The CDR3 sequence is 14 residues long. This CDR3 is CASRATGTNYGYTF. CDR3 sequence (DNA): TGTGCCAGCAGAGCGACAGGGACCAACTATGGCTACACCTTC.

There are many counts of this clonotype. This chain connects TRBV7-6 to TRBJ1-1; 8 bases align to TRBD1. The germline CDR1 and CDR2 sequences are SGHVS and FNYEAQ. The V segment lost 3 bases and the J segment 3 bases; nucleotides outside the gene matches: 12. This CDR3 is built from 17 residues. DNA of the CDR3: TGTGCCAGCAGCTTTAAGGACCTTTCGACAGGGGACACTGAAGCTTTCTTT. It yields the protein CASSFKDLSTGDTEAFF. The complete variable domain, with remaining parts taken from reference TRBV7-6 and TRBJ1-1, reads GAGVSQSPRYKVTKRGQDVALRCDPISGHVSLYWYRQALGQGPEFLTYFNYEAQQDKSGLPNDRFSAERPEGSISTLTIQRTEQRDSAMYRCASSFKDLSTGDTEAFFGQGTRLTVV.

There are many counts of this clonotype. The gene calls are TRBV7-2 and TRBJ1-2; the D gene is possibly TRBD1 (6 bases). V lost 1 base and J 8 bases, leaving 20 bases between the germline ends. The CDR3 is made up of 16 amino acids. Germline-derived CDR1 and CDR2 are SGHTA and FQGNSA. CDR3 region: CASSLVSGRGGWGYTF. The CDR3 nucleotides are TGTGCCAGCAGCTTAGTTAGCGGCAGGGGTGGATGGGGCTACACCTTC.

V and J are TRBV12-3 or TRBV12-4 and TRBJ1-4; tentatively, D is TRBD1 (5 bases). V was trimmed by 2 bases and J by 7 bases, leaving 8 bases between them. The CDR3 is 13 amino acids. The CDR3, as DNA: TGTGCCAGCAGTTTAAGGGGTACTGAAAAACTGTTTTTT. Translating gives CASSLRGTEKLFF.

This clonotype turned up a few times. This chain links TRBV28 with TRBJ2-7, with D possibly TRBD2 on 6 matching bases. The CDR3 sequence is 13 residues long. The V gene's germline CDR1 is MDHEN and CDR2 SYDVKM. Between the trimmed V and J ends, which lost 7 bases and 4 bases, there was a span of 14 bases. CDR3 amino acids: CASMEGSVYEQYF. The CDR3 DNA reads as TGTGCCAGCATGGAGGGATCGGTATACGAGCAGTACTTC.

This clonotype was observed at least ten times. The chain joins TRBV12-3 or TRBV12-4 to TRBJ1-1; D is ambiguous. The CDR3 has 13 residues. The germline V and J ends were trimmed by 5 bases and 6 bases, with 13 bases remaining between them. The CDR3 loop is CASSPRWASEAFF. In DNA form, the CDR3 reads TGTGCCAGCAGTCCCCGATGGGCTTCTGAAGCTTTCTTT.